The rows below give T cell receptor beta chains drawn from one sample of a study of CD8 T cells in Susac syndrome. MiXCR, run by TCRdb on the immunoSEQ multiplex PCR reads, gives a single entry per CDR3 protein. Here the sample spans 150,000 to 200,000 distinct CDR3 sequences, 85% to 95% being singletons. Sequencing was done on a sample of CD4+ T cells from PBMCs. These TCRs come from a human donor in good health. The CDR3 runs from the conserved cysteine through the conserved F or W. A D gene is named only where the DNA matches it firmly.

CASSILTGGATGPQHF TGTGCCAGTAGTATTTTGACAGGGGGCGCAACCGGGCCCCAGCATTTT TRBJ1-5 TRBV19 16 TRBD1
CASSLGTLNYGYTF TGTGCCAGCAGTCTCGGGACACTTAACTATGGCTACACCTTC TRBJ1-2 TRBV28 14 .
CASRSSGAADTQYF TGTGCCAGCAGGTCGTCTGGGGCAGCAGATACGCAGTATTTT TRBJ2-3 TRBV7-9 14 .
CAWSAWGYNEQFF TGTGCCTGGAGTGCCTGGGGTTACAATGAGCAGTTCTTC TRBJ2-1 TRBV30 13 .
CASSLSAGFSSPLHF TGTGCCAGCAGTTTATCAGCTGGCTTTAGTTCACCCCTCCACTTT TRBJ1-6 TRBV27 15 .
CASSLAGGAGETQYF TGTGCCAGCAGTTTAGCGGGGGGCGCGGGGGAGACCCAGTACTTC TRBJ2-5 TRBV28 15 TRBD2
CASAINPTGELFF TGTGCCAGCGCAATCAATCCGACCGGGGAGCTGTTTTTT TRBJ2-2 TRBV11-2 13 .
CASSPRPPPNYGYTF TGTGCCAGCTCACCCAGGCCCCCGCCTAACTATGGCTACACCTTC TRBJ1-2 TRBV18 15 .
CASSYSMDRGYGYTF TGTGCCAGCAGTTACTCAATGGACAGGGGGTATGGCTACACCTTC TRBJ1-2 TRBV6-5 15 TRBD1
CASSQSRGTSEKTQYF TGTGCCAGCAGCCAAAGTAGAGGGACTTCAGAAAAGACCCAGTACTTC TRBJ2-5 TRBV3-1 16 .
CASSPPGTPTYEQYF TGTGCCAGCAGCCCCCCCGGGACACCTACCTACGAGCAGTACTTC TRBJ2-7 TRBV28 15 .
CASSLNGGEETQYF TGTGCCAGCAGCCTCAACGGGGGGGAAGAGACCCAGTACTTC TRBJ2-5 TRBV3-1 14 TRBD2
CASSLWGRVGTNVLTF TGTGCCAGCAGCTTGTGGGGGAGAGTGGGGACCAACGTCCTGACTTTC TRBJ2-6 TRBV5-4 16 .
CASSLNHNSGNTIYF TGTGCCAGCAGCTTAAACCACAACTCTGGAAACACCATATATTTT TRBJ1-3 TRBV7-3 15 .
CSARGVSGGTSGTGELFF TGCAGTGCCAGAGGTGTTAGCGGGGGGACATCGGGAACCGGGGAGCTGTTTTTT TRBJ2-2 TRBV20-1 18 TRBD2